The rows below give T cell receptor beta chains drawn from one sample of a study of T cell repertoires in cytomegalovirus infection. No antigen has been assigned to these receptors. TCRdb passed the reads through MiXCR, listing each CDR3 protein once. The sample carries 700,000 to 850,000 distinct CDR3 sequences, about 31% recorded once. The specimen was cultured CD8+ T cells from PBMCs, collected from culture after CMV antigen stimulation. The source of these receptors is a human donor in good health (CMV status not recorded). Some clones in this sample may be carry-over from other donors' samples. CDR3s include the opening cysteine and the closing phenylalanine or tryptophan. D genes are given only for firm matches. A row's size may be missing; if present it is once, few, many or a size class.

TRBD1 NA TRBJ2-3 TRBV4-1 CASRQTGVGADTQYF TGCGCCAGCAGACAGACAGGGGTTGGGGCAGATACGCAGTATTTT
NA NA TRBJ1-4 TRBV13 CASSLDPGGEKLFF TGTGCCAGCAGCTTAGATCCCGGGGGTGAAAAACTGTTTTTT
NA few TRBJ2-7 TRBV6-1 CASSDLRYSYEQYF TGTGCCAGCAGTGACCTTAGATACTCATACGAGCAGTACTTC
NA NA TRBJ1-1 TRBV19 CASITGRGEWATEAFF TGTGCCAGTATAACGGGACGGGGGGAATGGGCCACTGAAGCTTTCTTT
NA NA TRBJ1-2 TRBV12-5 CASGLRSDNYGYTF TGTGCTAGTGGTTTGCGCAGCGATAACTATGGCTACACCTTC
NA few TRBJ2-3 TRBV5-1 CASSLAERHQGTDTQYF TGCGCCAGCAGCTTGGCAGAGAGACACCAAGGGACAGATACGCAGTATTTT
NA few TRBJ2-2 TRBV7-6 CASSLEQALNTGELFF TGTGCCAGCAGCTTAGAGCAGGCCTTGAACACCGGGGAGCTGTTTTTT
TRBD1 NA TRBJ2-1 TRBV7-6 CASSLVGQGYNEQFF TGTGCCAGCAGCTTAGTGGGACAGGGATACAATGAGCAGTTCTTC
NA NA TRBJ1-1 TRBV19 CASSIGQGRYADTEAFF TGTGCCAGTAGTATCGGCCAGGGTAGATATGCGGACACTGAAGCTTTCTTT
TRBD2 NA TRBJ2-5 TRBV28 CASSAGLAGAFQETQYF TGTGCCAGCAGCGCGGGACTAGCGGGGGCCTTCCAAGAGACCCAGTACTTC
TRBD1 few TRBJ1-1 TRBV13 CASSPDRATEAFF TGTGCCAGCAGCCCAGACAGGGCAACTGAAGCTTTCTTT
NA few TRBJ1-1 TRBV11-2 CASSPPSRFNTEAFF TGTGCCAGCAGCCCGCCCAGCAGGTTTAACACTGAAGCTTTCTTT
TRBD1 NA TRBJ1-1 TRBV19 CASKDPTGGNTEAFF TGTGCCAGTAAAGACCCGACAGGGGGTAACACTGAAGCTTTCTTT
NA NA TRBJ2-1 TRBV18 CASSSSGHFMDEQFF TGTGCCAGCTCGTCCTCCGGCCATTTTATGGATGAGCAGTTCTTC
NA few TRBJ1-5 TRBV15 CATSRAHNQPQHF TGTGCCACCAGCAGGGCCCACAATCAGCCCCAGCATTTT
NA NA TRBJ1-5 TRBV7-8 CASSFLGGEQPQHF TGTGCCAGCAGCTTTCTGGGGGGCGAGCAGCCCCAGCATTTT
NA NA TRBJ1-2 TRBV20-1 CSARDPPEASTYGYTF TGCAGTGCTAGAGATCCGCCGGAGGCTAGCACCTATGGCTACACCTTC
NA NA TRBJ2-3 TRBV6-2/TRBV6-3 CASTRGIKNTDTQYF TGTGCCAGCACCCGGGGTATTAAGAACACAGATACGCAGTATTTT
TRBD1 NA TRBJ2-3 TRBV6-6 CASSSFRGRTDTQYF TGTGCCAGCAGTTCCTTCAGGGGGCGGACAGATACGCAGTATTTT
TRBD2 NA TRBJ2-2 TRBV7-8 CASTLGTSGPNTGELFF TGTGCCAGCACCCTAGGGACTAGCGGACCGAACACCGGGGAGCTGTTTTTT
NA once TRBJ2-7 TRBV29-1 CSVRTKVYEQYF TGCAGCGTTAGGACCAAGGTTTACGAGCAGTACTTC
NA many TRBJ1-1 TRBV7-9 CATGTTLKLFF TGTGCCACAGGGACAACACTGAAGCTTTTCTTT
TRBD1 NA TRBJ2-1 TRBV15 CATSREPGQGDEQFF TGTGCCACCAGCAGAGAACCGGGACAGGGCGATGAGCAGTTCTTC
TRBD2 NA TRBJ2-3 TRBV9 CASTTARGSTDTQYF TGTGCCAGCACCACGGCGCGGGGGAGCACAGATACGCAGTATTTT
NA NA TRBJ2-5 TRBV5-1 CASSLLTEETQYF TGCGCCAGCAGCTTGTTGACAGAAGAGACCCAGTACTTC
NA few TRBJ1-1 TRBV6-2/TRBV6-3 CASSYSTGPLENTEAFF TGTGCCAGCAGTTACTCTACGGGGCCTCTAGAAAATACTGAAGCTTTCTTT
NA few TRBJ1-3 TRBV11-2 CASSPAGRVRSDTIYF TGTGCCAGCAGCCCAGCGGGGAGGGTTAGGTCGGACACCATATATTTT